The rows below give T cell receptor beta chains drawn from one sample of a study of blood T cell repertoires in COVID-19. Only in-frame clones appear in the TCRdb table, and some are missing; sequencing was by immunoSEQ multiplex PCR. Of some 290,000 clones in the sample, under 90% are singletons; the top ten hold more than 9%. Sequencing was done on a sample of PBMCs or T cells enriched from blood (not recorded which). The source is a woman in her twenties or thirties who had recovered from COVID-19. Both conserved end residues are part of each CDR3. A D gene is named only where the DNA matches it firmly. Clone size is not always given. Where it is, it says once, few, many or a class for expanded clones.

j_gene: TRBJ1-1
abundance: once
d_gene: .
v_gene: TRBV28
CDR3nt: TGTGCCAGCACGACTCTCCCCGTGAACACTGAAGCTTTCTTT
CDR3aa: CASTTLPVNTEAFF

j_gene: TRBJ2-4
abundance: .
d_gene: .
v_gene: TRBV2
CDR3nt: TGTGCCAACAAACCAACCGTAGCCAAAAACATTCAGTACTTC
CDR3aa: CANKPTVAKNIQYF

j_gene: TRBJ1-2
abundance: few
d_gene: .
v_gene: TRBV3-1/TRBV3-2
CDR3nt: TGTGCCAGCAGCCAAGGGGACTCCACCCTTGGCTACACCTTC
CDR3aa: CASSQGDSTLGYTF

j_gene: TRBJ1-3
abundance: .
d_gene: .
v_gene: TRBV25-1
CDR3nt: TGTGCCAGCAGTGAACTACAGGTAGCTGGAAACACCATATATTTT
CDR3aa: CASSELQVAGNTIYF

j_gene: TRBJ1-1
abundance: once
d_gene: .
v_gene: TRBV4-1
CDR3nt: TGCGCCAGCAGCCAAGTTAAGGGGTTGAACACTGAAGCTTTCTTT
CDR3aa: CASSQVKGLNTEAFF

j_gene: TRBJ2-7
abundance: .
d_gene: TRBD1
v_gene: TRBV5-1
CDR3nt: TGCGCCAGCAGCTTGGCGAGGGGACAGGGCGGTTCCTACGAGCAGTACTTC
CDR3aa: CASSLARGQGGSYEQYF

j_gene: TRBJ1-1
abundance: .
d_gene: .
v_gene: TRBV5-5
CDR3nt: TGTGCCAGCAGCTTGTTAGAGAACACTGAAGCTTTCTTT
CDR3aa: CASSLLENTEAFF

j_gene: TRBJ2-1
abundance: .
d_gene: TRBD2
v_gene: TRBV5-4
CDR3nt: TGTGCCAGCAGCCCCCTCCCCCCTAGCGGAGCTTACAATGAGCAGTTCTTC
CDR3aa: CASSPLPPSGAYNEQFF

j_gene: TRBJ2-7
abundance: .
d_gene: .
v_gene: TRBV2
CDR3nt: TGTGCCAGCATTTCCGGTCCCGAAGCCTACGAGCAGTACTTC
CDR3aa: CASISGPEAYEQYF

j_gene: TRBJ2-2
abundance: .
d_gene: TRBD2
v_gene: TRBV27
CDR3nt: TGTGCCAGCAGCCTAGGGACTAGAAACACCGGGGAGCTGTTTTTT
CDR3aa: CASSLGTRNTGELFF

j_gene: TRBJ2-2
abundance: .
d_gene: .
v_gene: TRBV24-1
CDR3nt: TGTGCCACCAGTGAGACTGAGGGAGCCCCCGCGAACACCGGGGAGCTGTTTTTT
CDR3aa: CATSETEGAPANTGELFF

j_gene: TRBJ2-1
abundance: .
d_gene: .
v_gene: TRBV5-8
CDR3nt: TGTGCCAGCAAGCGACTCCTCTCCTACAATGAGCAGTTCTTC
CDR3aa: CASKRLLSYNEQFF

j_gene: TRBJ1-2
abundance: .
d_gene: .
v_gene: TRBV5-4
CDR3nt: TGTGCCAGCAGCTTGATCGGGGGTGCCTATGGCTACACCTTC
CDR3aa: CASSLIGGAYGYTF

j_gene: TRBJ1-4
abundance: .
d_gene: .
v_gene: TRBV18
CDR3nt: TGTGCCAGCTCACCTACGGTCCCCCCCCGTGAAAAACTGTTTTTT
CDR3aa: CASSPTVPPREKLFF

j_gene: TRBJ2-2
abundance: once
d_gene: .
v_gene: TRBV5-1
CDR3nt: TGCGCCAGCAACCCCTCGGCGGGACCGAACACCGGGGAGCTGTTTTTT
CDR3aa: CASNPSAGPNTGELFF

j_gene: TRBJ1-1
abundance: .
d_gene: .
v_gene: TRBV3-1/TRBV3-2
CDR3nt: TGTGCCAGCAGCCTGAGGCGAGTCACTGAAGCTTTCTTT
CDR3aa: CASSLRRVTEAFF

j_gene: TRBJ1-5
abundance: .
d_gene: TRBD1
v_gene: TRBV18
CDR3nt: TGTGCCAGCTCACCGGGCGGTGGGTCGAGAAGTGGACAGGGCAATCAGCCCCAGCATTTT
CDR3aa: CASSPGGGSRSGQGNQPQHF

j_gene: TRBJ2-1
abundance: .
d_gene: TRBD2
v_gene: TRBV13
CDR3nt: TGTGCCAGCAGCTACGCGAGGGGACTAGTTAAGAATGAGCAGTTCTTC
CDR3aa: CASSYARGLVKNEQFF

j_gene: TRBJ1-5
abundance: .
d_gene: TRBD1
v_gene: TRBV6-6
CDR3nt: TGTGCCAGCAGGCCCGGGACAGGCAACAATCAGCCCCAGCATTTT
CDR3aa: CASRPGTGNNQPQHF

j_gene: TRBJ1-1
abundance: .
d_gene: TRBD1
v_gene: TRBV7-6
CDR3nt: TGTGCCAGCAGCTTGGACAGGGGTAGAGCTTTCTTT
CDR3aa: CASSLDRGRAFF

j_gene: TRBJ1-5
abundance: .
d_gene: .
v_gene: TRBV27
CDR3nt: TGTGCCAGCAGGGACCAGGGGAACAATCAGCCCCAGCATTTT
CDR3aa: CASRDQGNNQPQHF

j_gene: TRBJ2-3
abundance: .
d_gene: TRBD2
v_gene: TRBV4-1
CDR3nt: TGCGCCAGCAGCCGGGGACTAGGAGGCACAGATACGCAGTATTTT
CDR3aa: CASSRGLGGTDTQYF

j_gene: TRBJ1-1
abundance: .
d_gene: .
v_gene: TRBV3-1/TRBV3-2
CDR3nt: TGTGCCAGCAGCCCCTTCCCGGGGACTGAAGCTTTCTTT
CDR3aa: CASSPFPGTEAFF